These 21 T cell receptor beta chains came from one sample sequenced in a study of cytotoxic CD8 clonotypes in ibrutinib-treated CLL. TCRdb keeps only in-frame clones here, not all; method: immunoSEQ multiplex PCR. This table holds around 250,000 clones, about three quarters found once. Material: PBMCs, obtained after 24 months of ibrutinib treatment. These receptors came from a human donor with chronic lymphocytic leukemia.

This sequence joins TRBV5-6 and TRBJ2-1; D is undetermined. This CDR3 contains 13 residues. V lost 4 bases, J lost 4 bases, and 9 bases lay in between. The germline gives CDR1 SGHDT, CDR2 YYEEEE. The DNA for the CDR3 is TGTGCCAGCAGCCTGACATCTTACAATGAGCAGTTCTTC. Its protein product is CASSLTSYNEQFF.

This clone has a single count. The chain joins TRBV28 to TRBJ1-3, with D unresolved. The CDR3 covers 14 residues. Germline values: CDR1 MDHEN, CDR2 SYDVKM. The V gene lost 6 bases and the J gene lost 4 bases, with 13 bases spanning the gap. This chain's CDR3 is CASRGYWGGNTIYF. As DNA, the CDR3 is TGTGCCAGCAGGGGTTATTGGGGAGGAAACACCATATATTTT.

The rearrangement joins TRBV27 to TRBJ1-1; D gene unclear. Germline CDR1 and CDR2: MNHEY and SMNVEV (reference sequence). This CDR3 has 14 residues. V shed 0 bases and J shed 1 base, with 6 bases lying between them. The CDR3 reads CASSLSWGNTEAFF. DNA for the CDR3: TGTGCCAGCAGTTTATCGTGGGGGAACACTGAAGCTTTCTTT.

The rearrangement links TRBV2 to TRBJ1-1, with D tentatively TRBD1 (5 bases). This CDR3 is 11 amino acids long. With 6 bases removed from V and 8 bases from J, the gap between germline ends came to 10 bases. Germline V gene sequence: CDR1 SNHLY, CDR2 FYNNEI. This CDR3 reads CASRTALEAFF. CDR3 bases: TGTGCCAGCAGGACAGCCCTGGAAGCTTTCTTT. Full variable domain (outside the CDR3, taken from reference TRBV2 and TRBJ1-1): EPEVTQTPSHQVTQMGQEVILRCVPISNHLYFYWYRQILGQKVEFLVSFYNNEISEKSEIFDDQFSVERPDGSNFTLKIRSTKLEDSAMYFCASRTALEAFFGQGTRLTVV.

The chain links TRBV29-1 to TRBJ1-4, with D unresolved. The length of the CDR3 is 13 residues. V was cut by 4 bases and J by 0 bases, with 6 bases left in between. Germline loops: CDR1 SQVTM, CDR2 ANQGSEA. CDR3: CSVGHSTNEKLFF. The CDR3 DNA sequence: TGCAGCGTTGGGCACTCAACTAATGAAAAACTGTTTTTT.

The V and J genes are TRBV14 and TRBJ2-3; a possible D gene is TRBD2 (5 bases). Trimming took off 3 bases at V and 2 bases at J, with 21 bases between the two ends. The CDR3 is 18 amino acids. CDR1 and CDR2 from the germline V gene are SGHDN and FVKESK. The CDR3 bases are TGTGCCAGCAGCCACCTGCCCGGTTCGGACTCCTACACAGATACGCAGTATTTT. Residues: CASSHLPGSDSYTDTQYF.

V gene TRBV29-1 combines with J gene TRBJ2-7; 10 bases match TRBD2. V lost 1 base and J lost 3; bases outside the gene matches: 3. The CDR3 runs 14 residues. The germline CDR1 and CDR2 sequences are SQVTM and ANQGSEA. CDR3 nucleotide sequence: TGCAGCGTTGAAGCACTAGCGGGACGCTACGAGCAGTACTTC. It yields the protein CSVEALAGRYEQYF.

Points on this clone: One base separates it from a far larger clone, so it is likely a read error. Within the sample, other DNA sequences also encode this same CDR3. The chain recombines TRBV5-1 with TRBJ2-2, with 7 bases aligning to TRBD2. There are 15 residues in the CDR3. The trim removed 2 bases at V and 9 bases at J, leaving 10 bases unmatched. From germline, CDR1 is SGHRS and CDR2 YFSETQ. CDR3 sequence reads: CASSFGAGSSRELFF. The CDR3 nucleotides are TGCGCCAGCAGCTTCGGAGCGGGGAGCAGCAGGGAGCTGTTTTTT.

V and J are TRBV10-3 and TRBJ2-1; D is uncertain. The CDR3 runs to 12 residues. Germline lookup yields CDR1 ENHRY and CDR2 SYGVKD. Trimming removed 4 bases at V and 8 bases at J, with 9 bases between. CDR3 bases: TGTGCCATCAGTGGACTCGGCGATGAGCAGTTCTTC. It encodes CAISGLGDEQFF.

This clone has only a few counts. The V call is TRBV5-1, the J call TRBJ2-7, with D perhaps matching TRBD1 (6 bases). The CDR3 spans 15 residues. Germline CDR1 and CDR2: SGHRS and YFSETQ. V lost 0 bases and J 0 bases, leaving 10 bases between the germline ends. CDR3 nucleotide sequence: TGCGCCAGCAGCTTGGAAACAGGGCGCTCCTACGAGCAGTACTTC. This sequence encodes CASSLETGRSYEQYF.

This clone was seen more than once but under ten times. The chain carries TRBV7-6 and TRBJ2-1; D is unclear. The length of the CDR3 is 15 residues. The V end lost 4 bases, the J end lost 4 bases, and 14 bases lay between the germline ends. The germline CDR1 and CDR2 sequences are SGHVS and FNYEAQ. For the CDR3, the DNA is TGTGCCAGCAGCTCGTGGGCGGACCTTTACAATGAGCAGTTCTTC. Translated: CASSSWADLYNEQFF.

A note on this clone: The same CDR3 also results from other DNA sequences found in this sample. The chain combines TRBV7-9 with TRBJ1-5; D call uncertain. In germline, CDR1 is SEHNR, CDR2 FQNEAQ (reference sequence). Trimming pared 1 base from V and 2 bases from J, leaving 0 bases between. The CDR3 has 12 residues. As DNA, the CDR3 is TGTGCCAGCAGCTTAGGCAATCAGCCCCAGCATTTT. As protein: CASSLGNQPQHF. The full variable domain, completed using reference TRBV7-9 and TRBJ1-5, is DTGVSQNPRHKITKRGQNVTFRCDPISEHNRLYWYRQTLGQGPEFLTYFQNEAQLEKSRLLSDRFSAERPKGSFSTLEIQRTEQGDSAMYLCASSLGNQPQHFGDGTRLSIL.

The J gene is TRBJ1-2, the V gene TRBV5-1; TRBD1 aligns across 8 bases. Trimming cost V 0 bases and J 6 bases; bases outside gene matches: 7. Germline-derived CDR1 and CDR2 are SGHRS and YFSETQ. The CDR3 extends over 15 amino acids. CDR3 DNA: TGCGCCAGCAGCTTGGAGGGACAGGTCGTAAATGGCTACACCTTC. Protein: CASSLEGQVVNGYTF.

The chain joins TRBV9 to TRBJ2-2; D remains ambiguous. The CDR3 covers 14 residues. Germline CDR1 is SGDLS and CDR2 is YYNGEE. V was shortened by 0 bases and J by 6 bases, with 9 bases between the two germline ends. The CDR3, as DNA: TGTGCCAGCAGCGTAGTTGGGCCGCCCGGGGAGCTGTTTTTT. This sequence encodes CASSVVGPPGELFF.

The chain carries TRBV27 and TRBJ2-7; D remains ambiguous. Trimming took 3 bases from V and 7 from J, leaving 13 bases between them. Germline V gene lookup returns CDR1 MNHEY and CDR2 SMNVEV (reference sequence). The CDR3 loop spans 13 amino acids. DNA for the CDR3: TGTGCCAGCAGTTTTGGTCAGGATAGGGAGCAGTACTTC. This codes for CASSFGQDREQYF.

J is TRBJ2-7 and V is TRBV19; TRBD1 matches 7 bases. Per the germline V gene, CDR1 is LNHDA and CDR2 is SQIVND (reference sequence). V lost 10 bases to trimming and J lost 5 bases; unmatched junction nucleotides: 5. The CDR3 is made up of 11 amino acids. The CDR3 region is CATKQGNEQYF. The DNA of the CDR3 is TGTGCCACTAAACAGGGGAACGAGCAGTACTTC.

The chain employs TRBV11-2 and TRBJ2-5, with D possibly TRBD1 on 6 matching bases. Germline lookup yields CDR1 SGHAT and CDR2 FQNNGV. This CDR3 comprises 15 residues. V was clipped by 5 bases and J by 0 bases, with 13 bases between them. The CDR3 loop is CASSTGQSYQETQYF. In DNA form, the CDR3 reads TGTGCCAGCAGCACGGGACAATCGTACCAAGAGACCCAGTACTTC.

The genes are TRBV28 and TRBJ2-1; tentatively, D is TRBD2 (6 bases). This CDR3 has 17 amino acids. The V end was cut by 6 bases, the J end by 7 bases, with 25 bases between. Germline-derived CDR1 and CDR2 are MDHEN and SYDVKM. CDR3 loop: CASRTPGPLSGVNEQFF. As DNA, the CDR3 is TGTGCCAGCAGGACCCCGGGTCCGCTCTCGGGAGTAAATGAGCAGTTCTTC. Filled out from reference TRBV28 and TRBJ2-1, the complete variable domain reads DVKVTQSSRYLVKRTGEKVFLECVQDMDHENMFWYRQDPGLGLRLIYFSYDVKMKEKGDIPEGYSVSREKKERFSLILESASTNQTSMYLCASRTPGPLSGVNEQFFGPGTRLTVL.

This clone occurred once. The J gene is TRBJ2-1, the V gene TRBV11-2, with a weak D call TRBD2 (7 bases). The germline V gene encodes CDR1 SGHAT and CDR2 FQNNGV. The germline V and J ends were trimmed by 5 bases and 4 bases, with 15 bases remaining between them. The CDR3 sequence is 15 residues long. The CDR3 here is CASSVGLGGYNEQFF. DNA for the CDR3: TGTGCCAGCAGCGTAGGACTAGGGGGGTACAATGAGCAGTTCTTC.

V usage is TRBV15 and J usage is TRBJ2-7, with TRBD1 matching over 7 bases. This CDR3 has 14 residues. Germline CDR1 LNHNV, CDR2 YYDKDF (reference sequence). The V gene end was trimmed by 8 bases and the J gene end by 2 bases; junction bases not matched to a gene: 9. CDR3: CATHMGTVTYEQYF. CDR3 DNA sequence: TGTGCCACCCATATGGGGACAGTTACCTACGAGCAGTACTTC.

V and J are TRBV7-2 and TRBJ2-1; the match to TRBD2 covers 9 bases. Germline values: CDR1 SGHTA, CDR2 FQGNSA. This CDR3 has 14 residues. Germline trimming cut 8 bases from V and 3 bases from J; bases unmatched to any gene: 5. The chain's CDR3 is CASLAGDFYNEQFF. The CDR3 DNA follows: TGTGCCAGCTTAGCGGGAGATTTCTACAATGAGCAGTTCTTC.